The rows below give T cell receptor beta chains drawn from one sample of a study of monozygotic twins with inflammatory bowel disease. From its re-call of the 5' RACE reads, TCRdb lists each CDR3 protein once, without DNA. Its clone listing holds fewer than 550,000 distinct CDR3 sequences. The sample consisted of blood. These receptors originate from a human donor with ulcerative colitis or Crohn's disease, or a healthy co-twin of an affected twin (not recorded which). CDR3s include the opening cysteine and the closing phenylalanine or tryptophan.

J gene: TRBJ2-2; V gene: TRBV6-2/TRBV6-3; CDR3 protein: CASSPAVAGELFF
J gene: TRBJ1-4; V gene: TRBV7-9; CDR3 protein: CASSFPIGDEKLFF
J gene: TRBJ2-7; V gene: TRBV20-1; CDR3 protein: CSATGTSPGVGQYF
J gene: TRBJ1-3; V gene: TRBV7-2; CDR3 protein: CASSLDQKSSTIYF
J gene: TRBJ2-3; V gene: TRBV7-2; CDR3 protein: CASSSSGQGAYTQYF
J gene: TRBJ2-2; V gene: TRBV6-5; CDR3 protein: CASSYTGVTGELFF
J gene: TRBJ2-1; V gene: TRBV19; CDR3 protein: CASSIGLGNEQFF
J gene: TRBJ2-7; V gene: TRBV20-1; CDR3 protein: CSASPAHEQYF
J gene: TRBJ1-1; V gene: TRBV5-5; CDR3 protein: CASSLSRDTEAFF
J gene: TRBJ2-3; V gene: TRBV5-1; CDR3 protein: CASSSQPPGQGTDTQYF
J gene: TRBJ1-5; V gene: TRBV6-5; CDR3 protein: CASSYRRTGGSNQPQHF
J gene: TRBJ2-1; V gene: TRBV7-8; CDR3 protein: CASSLDLAGGIYNEQFF
J gene: TRBJ2-1; V gene: TRBV5-1; CDR3 protein: CASSQTSLSNEQFF
J gene: TRBJ2-3; V gene: TRBV7-2; CDR3 protein: CASSEFLDTQYF
J gene: TRBJ2-5; V gene: TRBV30; CDR3 protein: CAWSVRQVNQETQYF
J gene: TRBJ1-2; V gene: TRBV5-6; CDR3 protein: CASSWDRANLYGYTF
J gene: TRBJ1-6; V gene: TRBV14; CDR3 protein: CASRAGTPNSPLHF
J gene: TRBJ2-7; V gene: TRBV12-3/TRBV12-4; CDR3 protein: CASREGHYEQYF
J gene: TRBJ2-1; V gene: TRBV30; CDR3 protein: CAWSNSYNEQFF
J gene: TRBJ2-1; V gene: TRBV29-1; CDR3 protein: CSVWDRASPGGNEQFF
J gene: TRBJ2-3; V gene: TRBV2; CDR3 protein: CASPPAAGVDTQYF
J gene: TRBJ2-3; V gene: TRBV5-1; CDR3 protein: CASGAGGPISTDTQYF